This record concerns one T cell receptor (beta chain) sequence. Antigen unknown. Healthy bone marrow donors formed the donor group. The sample is drawn from a study of cytomegalovirus exposure and HLA in healthy donors. The PCR contained 60 Vbeta and 13 Jbeta primers. Generated by immunoSEQ multiplex PCR, the TCRdb table keeps only in-frame clones and is missing some. Its table records some 89,000 clones. From germline, CDR1 is SGHTA and CDR2 FQGTGA. The ends were cut back, 5 bases at V and 4 bases at J, with 13 bases in the middle. This CDR3 has 14 residues. Study-wide points: Most TCR sequences were uncommon, yet certain public TCRs appeared in many donors. The classifier reportedly diagnosed cytomegalovirus status with high specificity and sensitivity. Earlier analysis yielded a pattern in which most TCR beta V segments were productive about 90% or about 30% of the time.

The clonotype comes from a woman younger than 45 in good health and CMV-seronegative. The sequenced sample was PBMCs. The chain joins TRBV7-3 to TRBJ2-3, with TRBD2 as a possible D gene (5 bases). The CDR3 region has the DNA TGTGCCAGCAGCCTCAGAGAGGGTGCAGATACGCAGTATTTT. This encodes CASSLREGADTQYF.